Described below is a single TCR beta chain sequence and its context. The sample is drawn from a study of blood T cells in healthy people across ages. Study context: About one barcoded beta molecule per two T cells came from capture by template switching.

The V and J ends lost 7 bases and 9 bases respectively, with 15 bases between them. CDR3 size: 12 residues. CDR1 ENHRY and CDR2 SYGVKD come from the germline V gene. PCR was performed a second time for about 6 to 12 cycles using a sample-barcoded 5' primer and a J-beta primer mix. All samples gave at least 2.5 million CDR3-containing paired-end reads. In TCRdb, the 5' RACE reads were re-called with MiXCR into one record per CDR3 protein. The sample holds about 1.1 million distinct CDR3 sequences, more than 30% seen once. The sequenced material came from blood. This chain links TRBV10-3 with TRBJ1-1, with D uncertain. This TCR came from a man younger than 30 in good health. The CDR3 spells CAINRACWKAFF. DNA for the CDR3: TGTGCCATCAATAGGGCGTGCTGGAAAGCTTTCTTT.